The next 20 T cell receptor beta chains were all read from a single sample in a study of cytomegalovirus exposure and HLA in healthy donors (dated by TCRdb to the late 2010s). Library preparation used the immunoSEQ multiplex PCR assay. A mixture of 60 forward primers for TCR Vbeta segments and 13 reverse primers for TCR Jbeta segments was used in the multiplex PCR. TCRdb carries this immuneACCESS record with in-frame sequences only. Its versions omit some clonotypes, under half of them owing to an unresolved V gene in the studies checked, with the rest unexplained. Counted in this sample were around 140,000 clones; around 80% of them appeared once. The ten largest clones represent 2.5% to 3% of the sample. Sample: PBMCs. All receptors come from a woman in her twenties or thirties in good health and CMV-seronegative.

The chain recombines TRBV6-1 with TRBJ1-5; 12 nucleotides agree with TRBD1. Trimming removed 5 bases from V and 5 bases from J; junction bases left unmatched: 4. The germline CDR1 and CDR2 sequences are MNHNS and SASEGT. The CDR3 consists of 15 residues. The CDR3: CASSSGTGGYQPQHF. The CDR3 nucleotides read TGTGCCAGCAGTTCCGGGACAGGGGGCTATCAGCCCCAGCATTTT.

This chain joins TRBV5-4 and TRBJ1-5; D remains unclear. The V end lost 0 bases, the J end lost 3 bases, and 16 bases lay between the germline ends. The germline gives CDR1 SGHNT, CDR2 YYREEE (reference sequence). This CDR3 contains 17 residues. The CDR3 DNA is TGTGCCAGCAGCTTGGGTGGCCGCACCCCTGCCAATCAGCCCCAGCATTTT. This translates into CASSLGGRTPANQPQHF.

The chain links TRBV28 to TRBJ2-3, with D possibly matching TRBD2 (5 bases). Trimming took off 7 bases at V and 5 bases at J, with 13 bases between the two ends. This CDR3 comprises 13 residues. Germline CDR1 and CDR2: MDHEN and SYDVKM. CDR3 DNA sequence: TGTGCCAGCAATGAGGGTATTGGAGATACGCAGTATTTT. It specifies CASNEGIGDTQYF.

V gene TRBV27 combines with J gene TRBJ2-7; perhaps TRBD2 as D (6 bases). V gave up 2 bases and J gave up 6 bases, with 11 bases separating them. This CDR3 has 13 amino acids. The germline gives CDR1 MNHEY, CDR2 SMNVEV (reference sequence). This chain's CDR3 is CASSLTGESEQYF. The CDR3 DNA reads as TGTGCCAGCAGTTTAACGGGAGAGAGCGAGCAGTACTTC.

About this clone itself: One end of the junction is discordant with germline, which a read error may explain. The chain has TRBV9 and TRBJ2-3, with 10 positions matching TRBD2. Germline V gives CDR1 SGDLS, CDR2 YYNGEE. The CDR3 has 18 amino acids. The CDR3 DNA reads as TGTGCCAGCGGCGTCATCGGGCTAGCGGGAGAAAGCACAGATACGCAGTATTTT. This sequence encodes CASGVIGLAGESTDTQYF.

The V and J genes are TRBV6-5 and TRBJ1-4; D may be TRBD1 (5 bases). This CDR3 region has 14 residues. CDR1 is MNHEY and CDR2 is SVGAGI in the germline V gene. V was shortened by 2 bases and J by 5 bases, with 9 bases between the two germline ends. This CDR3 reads CASSYGRTNEKLFF. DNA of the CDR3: TGTGCCAGCAGTTACGGGCGGACAAATGAAAAACTGTTTTTT.

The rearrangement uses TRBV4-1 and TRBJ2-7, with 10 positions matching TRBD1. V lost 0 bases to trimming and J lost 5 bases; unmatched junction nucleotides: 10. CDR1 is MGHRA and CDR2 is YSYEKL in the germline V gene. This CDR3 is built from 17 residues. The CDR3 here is CASSQDMGTGVFDEQYF. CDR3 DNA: TGCGCCAGCAGCCAAGATATGGGGACAGGGGTCTTCGACGAGCAGTACTTC.

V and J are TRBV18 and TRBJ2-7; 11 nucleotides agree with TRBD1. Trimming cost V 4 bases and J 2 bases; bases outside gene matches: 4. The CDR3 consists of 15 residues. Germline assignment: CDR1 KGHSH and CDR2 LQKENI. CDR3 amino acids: CASSLDRGLAYEQYF. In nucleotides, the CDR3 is TGTGCCAGCTCACTGGACAGGGGGCTCGCCTACGAGCAGTACTTC.

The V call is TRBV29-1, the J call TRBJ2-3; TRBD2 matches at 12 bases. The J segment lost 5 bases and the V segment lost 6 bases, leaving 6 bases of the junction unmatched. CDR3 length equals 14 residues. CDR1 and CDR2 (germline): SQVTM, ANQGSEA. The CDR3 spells CSVASGRALDTQYF. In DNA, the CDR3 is TGCAGCGTCGCTAGCGGGAGGGCCTTAGATACGCAGTATTTT.

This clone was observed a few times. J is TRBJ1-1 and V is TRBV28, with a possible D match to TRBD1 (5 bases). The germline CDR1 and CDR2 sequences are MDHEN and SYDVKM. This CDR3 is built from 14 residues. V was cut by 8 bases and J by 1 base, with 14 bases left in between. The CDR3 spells CASELVGGNTEAFF. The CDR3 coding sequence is TGTGCCAGCGAACTCGTGGGGGGGAACACTGAAGCTTTCTTT. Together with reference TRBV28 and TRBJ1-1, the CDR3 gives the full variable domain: DVKVTQSSRYLVKRTGEKVFLECVQDMDHENMFWYRQDPGLGLRLIYFSYDVKMKEKGDIPEGYSVSREKKERFSLILESASTNQTSMYLCASELVGGNTEAFFGQGTRLTVV.

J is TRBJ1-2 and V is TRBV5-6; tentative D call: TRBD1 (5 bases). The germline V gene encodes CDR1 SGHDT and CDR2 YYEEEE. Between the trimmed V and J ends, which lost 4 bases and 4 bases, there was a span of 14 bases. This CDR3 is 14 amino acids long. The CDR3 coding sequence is TGTGCCAGCAGCCAACAGGCTGTTACCTATGGCTACACCTTC. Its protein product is CASSQQAVTYGYTF.

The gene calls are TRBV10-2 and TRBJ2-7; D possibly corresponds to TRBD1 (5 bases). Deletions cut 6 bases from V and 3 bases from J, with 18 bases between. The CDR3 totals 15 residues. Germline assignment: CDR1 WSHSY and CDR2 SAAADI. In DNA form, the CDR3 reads TGCGCCAGCAGCCCGACAGTACTTCCGAACTACGAGCAGTACTTC. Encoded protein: CASSPTVLPNYEQYF.

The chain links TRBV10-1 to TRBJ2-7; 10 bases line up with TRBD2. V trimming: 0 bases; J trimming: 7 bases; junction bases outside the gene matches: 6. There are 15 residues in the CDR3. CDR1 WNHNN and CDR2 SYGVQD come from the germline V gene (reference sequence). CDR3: CASSESSSGGKEQYF. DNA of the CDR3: TGCGCCAGCAGTGAGTCGTCTAGCGGGGGTAAAGAGCAGTACTTC.

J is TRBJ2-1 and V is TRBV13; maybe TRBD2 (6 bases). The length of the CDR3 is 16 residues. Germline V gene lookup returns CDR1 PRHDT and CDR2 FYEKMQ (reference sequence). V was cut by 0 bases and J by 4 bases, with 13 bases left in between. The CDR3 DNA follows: TGTGCCAGCAGCTTAGGCCACTGGGCGGGATACAATGAGCAGTTCTTC. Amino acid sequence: CASSLGHWAGYNEQFF. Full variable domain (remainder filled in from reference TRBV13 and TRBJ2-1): AAGVIQSPRHLIKEKRETATLKCYPIPRHDTVYWYQQGPGQDPQFLISFYEKMQSDKGSIPDRFSAQQFSDYHSELNMSSLELGDSALYFCASSLGHWAGYNEQFFGPGTRLTVL.

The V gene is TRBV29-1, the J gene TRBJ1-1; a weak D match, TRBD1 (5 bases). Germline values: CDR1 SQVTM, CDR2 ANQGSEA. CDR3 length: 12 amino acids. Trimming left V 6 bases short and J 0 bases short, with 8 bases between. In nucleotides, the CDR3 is TGCAGCGTGTCAGGGATGAACACTGAAGCTTTCTTT. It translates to CSVSGMNTEAFF.

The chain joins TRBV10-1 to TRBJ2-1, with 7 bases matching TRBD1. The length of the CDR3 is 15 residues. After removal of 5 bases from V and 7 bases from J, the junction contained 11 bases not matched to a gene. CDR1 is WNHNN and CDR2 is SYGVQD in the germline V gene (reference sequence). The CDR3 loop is CASSTSIQGVNEQFF. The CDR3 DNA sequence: TGCGCCAGCAGTACCTCCATCCAGGGGGTTAATGAGCAGTTCTTC.

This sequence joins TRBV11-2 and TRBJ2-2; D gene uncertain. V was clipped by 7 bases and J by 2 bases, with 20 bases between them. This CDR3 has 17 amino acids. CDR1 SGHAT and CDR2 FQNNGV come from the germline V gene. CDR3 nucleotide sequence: TGTGCCAGCAAAACTCATCCCGCCTCAAGAAACACCGGGGAGCTGTTTTTT. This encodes CASKTHPASRNTGELFF.

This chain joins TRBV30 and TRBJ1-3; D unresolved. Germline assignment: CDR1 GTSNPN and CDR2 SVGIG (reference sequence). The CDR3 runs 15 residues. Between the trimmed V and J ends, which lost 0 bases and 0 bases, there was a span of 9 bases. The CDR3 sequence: CAWSVQQFSGNTIYF. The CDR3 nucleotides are TGTGCCTGGAGTGTACAACAGTTCTCTGGAAACACCATATATTTT.

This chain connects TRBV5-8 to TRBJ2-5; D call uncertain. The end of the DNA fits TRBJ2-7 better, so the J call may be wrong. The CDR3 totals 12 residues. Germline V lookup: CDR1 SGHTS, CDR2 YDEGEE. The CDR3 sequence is CASSPLVYEQYF. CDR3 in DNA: TGTGCCAGCAGCCCGTTGGTTTACGAGCAGTACTTC.

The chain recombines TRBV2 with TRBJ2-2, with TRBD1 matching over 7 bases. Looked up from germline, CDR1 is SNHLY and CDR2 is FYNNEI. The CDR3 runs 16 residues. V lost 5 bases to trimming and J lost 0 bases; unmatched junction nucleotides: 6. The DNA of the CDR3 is TGTGCCAGCAGTCAACAGGGGCCCCCGAACACCGGGGAGCTGTTTTTT. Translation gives CASSQQGPPNTGELFF.